Listed here are 24 T cell receptor beta chains from one sample, sequenced in a study of PD-1 blockade in classical Hodgkin lymphoma. Every patient experienced relapse after autologous stem cell transplantation, and brentuximab vedotin exposure varied. Profiled with immunoSEQ multiplex PCR; TCRdb holds only in-frame clones, not every one. The data contain about 50,000 clones, about two thirds of them seen just once; the ten biggest clones take up less than 15%. Sequenced material: peripheral blood mononuclear cells (PBMCs), taken before the second cycle of nivolumab. The source of these receptors is a human donor with classical Hodgkin lymphoma.

The chain links TRBV7-9 to TRBJ2-5, with D possibly TRBD1 on 6 matching bases. Trimming shortened V by 3 bases and J by 5 bases, and 16 bases separated the two germline ends. The CDR3 consists of 15 residues. Per germline, CDR1 SEHNR and CDR2 FQNEAQ (reference sequence). The CDR3 bases are TGTGCCAGCAGCTTGGGCCCGGCAGGGGTGGAGACCCAGTACTTC. It specifies CASSLGPAGVETQYF.

This chain joins TRBV18 and TRBJ1-2, with 7 bases identical to TRBD1. V lost 6 bases, J lost 7 bases, and 5 bases stayed unmatched. The CDR3 is 12 residues long. Germline CDR1 and CDR2: KGHSH and LQKENI. CDR3 bases: TGTGCCAGCTCTCAAGACAGGGCTGGCTACACCTTC. Translation: CASSQDRAGYTF.

This clone has only a few counts. The chain is built from TRBV11-2 and TRBJ1-2; a weak D match, TRBD1 (5 bases). CDR3 length equals 14 residues. The germline gives CDR1 SGHAT, CDR2 FQNNGV. Deletions cut 2 bases from V and 4 bases from J, with 11 bases between. The chain's CDR3 is CASSLSGDGYGYTF. CDR3 bases: TGTGCCAGCAGCTTATCCGGGGACGGCTATGGCTACACCTTC.

DNA for the CDR3: TGCAGCCCCCAGGGTTTTAGCACTGAAGCTTTCTTT. It yields the protein CSPQGFSTEAFF. V gene TRBV29-1 combines with J gene TRBJ1-1; perhaps TRBD1 as D (5 bases). CDR1 SQVTM and CDR2 ANQGSEA come from the germline V gene. This CDR3 has 12 amino acids. Trimming cost V 8 bases and J 4 bases, with 14 bases left between them.

The genes are TRBV19 and TRBJ2-5; TRBD1 is a possible D gene (7 bases). The V end lost 1 base, the J end lost 1 base, and 10 bases lay between the germline ends. Germline V lookup: CDR1 LNHDA, CDR2 SQIVND (reference sequence). The length of the CDR3 is 15 residues. The CDR3 protein is CASSIGRDSQETQYF. The CDR3 DNA follows: TGTGCCAGTAGTATAGGGAGGGACAGCCAAGAGACCCAGTACTTC.

This clone has only one observation. The rearrangement uses TRBV19 and TRBJ1-5; D ambiguous. The CDR3 covers 15 residues. Trimming stripped 3 bases from V and 3 bases from J, with 12 bases between. In germline, CDR1 is LNHDA, CDR2 SQIVND (reference sequence). DNA for the CDR3: TGTGCCAGTAGTATGTGGCCAGCTTACAATCAGCCCCAGCATTTT. Translating it yields CASSMWPAYNQPQHF.

The V call is TRBV7-2, the J call TRBJ2-2; D may match TRBD1 or TRBD2 (5 bases each). Germline values: CDR1 SGHTA, CDR2 FQGNSA. This CDR3 contains 14 residues. Trimming removed 3 bases at V and 4 bases at J, with 9 bases between. The CDR3 DNA reads TGTGCCAGCAGCTTTACGGGGACCACCGGGGAGCTGTTTTTT. Its translation is CASSFTGTTGELFF.

Points on this clone: A junction boundary mismatches the germline segment, possibly from a read error. This chain joins TRBV5-1 and TRBJ2-1; D is undetermined. Germline V gene data show CDR1 as SGHRS and CDR2 as YFSETQ. This CDR3 is built from 13 residues. CDR3 amino acids: CASGFSVNNEQFF. CDR3 DNA: TGCGCCAGCGGCTTCTCGGTTAACAATGAGCAGTTCTTC.

The chain combines TRBV6-5 with TRBJ1-1; D remains unclear. The V and J ends lost 4 bases and 5 bases respectively, with 8 bases between them. This CDR3 has 12 residues. Germline V lookup: CDR1 MNHEY, CDR2 SVGAGI. The CDR3 spells CASSFLWTEAFF. The CDR3 DNA sequence: TGTGCCAGCAGTTTCCTATGGACTGAAGCTTTCTTT.

This clone showed up just once. This chain connects TRBV6-1 to TRBJ2-5; 7 positions match TRBD1. Losses at the gene ends were 7 bases for V and 4 bases for J; bases not matched to a gene: 12. The CDR3 has 15 residues. CDR1 MNHNS and CDR2 SASEGT come from the germline V gene. The CDR3 region is CASILFTWDRETQYF. The CDR3 bases are TGTGCCAGCATTCTATTCACCTGGGACAGAGAGACCCAGTACTTC.

This chain joins TRBV30 and TRBJ1-4, with D tentatively TRBD1 (5 bases). V lost 8 bases and J 4 bases, leaving 14 bases between the germline ends. The CDR3 covers 13 residues. Germline lookup yields CDR1 GTSNPN and CDR2 SVGIG (reference sequence). DNA for the CDR3: TGTGCCCTACAACGACAGAGTAATGAAAAACTGTTTTTT. Translated, it gives CALQRQSNEKLFF.

The gene calls are TRBV28 and TRBJ2-7, with D tentatively TRBD1 (7 bases). CDR1 is MDHEN, CDR2 SYDVKM, per germline. Trimming left V 2 bases short and J 3 bases short, with 17 bases between. The CDR3 extends over 16 amino acids. The CDR3 region is CASSLGGTANLYEQYF. CDR3 nucleotides: TGTGCCAGCAGTTTAGGGGGGACAGCGAACCTCTACGAGCAGTACTTC.

V is TRBV4-1 and J is TRBJ2-7, with TRBD2 identical over 7 bases. The CDR3 totals 17 residues. Germline loops: CDR1 MGHRA, CDR2 YSYEKL. V dropped 3 bases and J dropped 2; count of bases not matched to a gene: 13. The CDR3 loop reads CASSHQLEGLSAYEQYF. CDR3 nucleotides: TGCGCCAGCAGCCACCAACTCGAGGGACTAAGCGCCTACGAGCAGTACTTC.

V is TRBV11-2 and J is TRBJ1-4, with D hard to call. Germline V gene data show CDR1 as SGHAT and CDR2 as FQNNGV. The CDR3 has 13 residues. Deletions cut 5 bases from V and 6 bases from J, with 10 bases between. The CDR3 region has the DNA TGTGCCAGCAGCCTCCCCGGGTATGAAAAACTGTTTTTT. Its protein is CASSLPGYEKLFF.

This clone has only a few counts. The gene calls are TRBV28 and TRBJ1-5, with no clear D. The CDR3 loop spans 13 amino acids. V lost 1 base and J 2 bases, leaving 3 bases between the germline ends. The germline V gene encodes CDR1 MDHEN and CDR2 SYDVKM. This chain's CDR3 is CASSLSGNQPQHF. Written as DNA, the CDR3 is TGTGCCAGCAGTTTATCGGGCAATCAGCCCCAGCATTTT.

The J gene is TRBJ2-5, the V gene TRBV7-9, with D possibly matching TRBD2 (6 bases). CDR1 is SEHNR, CDR2 FQNEAQ, per germline (reference sequence). V shed 2 bases and J shed 0 bases, with 10 bases lying between them. The CDR3 is 15 amino acids. This chain's CDR3 is CASSLRGGDQETQYF. The CDR3, as DNA: TGTGCCAGCAGCTTACGGGGCGGGGACCAAGAGACCCAGTACTTC. Supplemented by reference TRBV7-9 and TRBJ2-5, the full variable domain reads DTGVSQNPRHKITKRGQNVTFRCDPISEHNRLYWYRQTLGQGPEFLTYFQNEAQLEKSRLLSDRFSAERPKGSFSTLEIQRTEQGDSAMYLCASSLRGGDQETQYFGPGTRLLVL.

Notes on this clone: The sample holds other DNA sequences that translate to the same CDR3. The chain links TRBV18 to TRBJ1-5, with D possibly matching TRBD1 (6 bases). Trimming removed 0 bases at V and 0 bases at J, with 6 bases between. There are 15 residues in the CDR3. In germline, CDR1 is KGHSH, CDR2 LQKENI. The CDR3, as DNA: TGTGCCAGCTCACCACCAGGGGGTAGCAATCAGCCCCAGCATTTT. It is translated as CASSPPGGSNQPQHF.

This clone was seen only a few times. This chain connects TRBV28 to TRBJ2-7, with 7 bases identical to TRBD2. The CDR3 is 16 residues long. Germline CDR1 and CDR2: MDHEN and SYDVKM. The V gene end was trimmed by 7 bases and the J gene end by 4 bases; junction bases not matched to a gene: 16. The CDR3 bases are TGTGCCAGCAACTCTGTCGGGGAGGGTAAAAGGTACGAGCAGTACTTC. Translating gives CASNSVGEGKRYEQYF.

A note on this clone: Additional DNA sequences in this sample encode the identical CDR3. The chain links TRBV5-1 to TRBJ1-1; 9 nucleotides agree with TRBD1. The CDR3 loop spans 14 amino acids. Per the germline V gene, CDR1 is SGHRS and CDR2 is YFSETQ. The J segment lost 5 bases and the V segment lost 4 bases, leaving 6 bases of the junction unmatched. The CDR3 loop is CASSLGQGRTEAFF. DNA for the CDR3: TGCGCCAGCAGCCTGGGACAGGGAAGGACTGAAGCTTTCTTT.

As concerns this clone: The junction and the germline gene differ at one end; a read error may be behind it. The J gene is TRBJ2-4, the V gene TRBV7-8; 9 nucleotides align to TRBD1. The CDR3 length is 13 residues. CDR1 is SGHVS and CDR2 is FQNEAQ in the germline V gene. This chain's CDR3 is CASSPVQGASSNF. The CDR3 region has the DNA TGTGCCAGCAGCCCGGTACAGGGGGCCTCAAGTAACTTC.

The genes are TRBV7-9 and TRBJ2-6; TRBD1 might be the D (7 bases). This CDR3 has 18 amino acids. Trimming pared 0 bases from V and 0 bases from J, leaving 12 bases between. The V gene's germline CDR1 is SEHNR and CDR2 FQNEAQ (reference sequence). The CDR3 loop reads CASSLAGGGVSGANVLTF. DNA for the CDR3: TGTGCCAGCAGCTTAGCAGGGGGCGGGGTCTCTGGGGCCAACGTCCTGACTTTC.

In this sample, this clone turned up many times. This chain joins TRBV29-1 and TRBJ2-7; D remains unclear. Looked up from germline, CDR1 is SQVTM and CDR2 is ANQGSEA. This CDR3 spans 10 amino acids. V shed 5 bases and J shed 5 bases, with 7 bases lying between them. DNA of the CDR3: TGCAGCGTTATAGCCCACGAGCAGTACTTC. The encoded protein is CSVIAHEQYF.

Here the CDR3 reads CASSQGHSGANVLTF. In nucleotides, the CDR3 is TGCGCCAGCAGCCAAGGTCACTCTGGGGCCAACGTCCTGACTTTC. The chain carries TRBV4-1 and TRBJ2-6; D unclear. Germline loops: CDR1 MGHRA, CDR2 YSYEKL. Trimming left V 1 base short and J 0 bases short, with 4 bases between. This CDR3 is built from 15 residues.

This clone showed up just a few times. The rearrangement joins TRBV6-5 to TRBJ1-5; 8 positions match TRBD1. CDR1 MNHEY and CDR2 SVGAGI come from the germline V gene. With V trimmed by 6 bases and J by 0 bases, 4 bases remained unmatched. The CDR3 is 15 amino acids. CDR3 bases: TGTGCCAGCAGGTTACAGGGGGATAGCAATCAGCCCCAGCATTTT. Translated, it gives CASRLQGDSNQPQHF.